The sequence of this T cell receptor (beta chain) was determined in a study of blood T cell repertoires in COVID-19. Per the original methods: Amplification of reference gene primers provided the estimated nucleated cell counts. The assay was immunoSEQ multiplex PCR, and TCRdb's table has in-frame clones only and misses some. D and trimming come from the DNA, and the V and J calls and clone size come from that table. This repertoire shows about 82,000 clones, around four fifths found once; its top ten account for 15% to 20%. CDR3 size: 14 residues. Unmatched junction bases numbered 12, after V lost 6 bases and J lost 16 bases. Germline-derived CDR1 and CDR2 are MNHEY and SVGAGI. This clone occurred once.

The receptor was derived from a man older than 75 with active or convalescent COVID-19. The sample taken for sequencing was peripheral blood. The rearrangement joins TRBV6-5 to TRBJ2-1, with 13 bases identical to TRBD2. Written as DNA, the CDR3 is TGTGCCAGCAGGGGGACTAGCGGGGAAGCTTATTGTTTCTTC. Encoded protein: CASRGTSGEAYCFF.